The next 13 T cell receptor beta chains were all read from a single sample in a study of memory CD4+ T cells and cytomegalovirus serostatus. The sort gate was single viable CD3+CD4+CD8-CD45RO+ cells for memory CD4+ T cells. The data were produced by immunoSEQ multiplex PCR, yet TCRdb's version contains in-frame clones alone and is incomplete. The sample holds tens of thousands of clones, 82% seen once. The sequenced sample was memory CD4+ T cells from blood. These receptors were taken from an adult in good health and CMV-seronegative.

On this clone itself: One end of the junction fails to match germline, which may point to a read error. The genes are TRBV6-4 and TRBJ2-7, with 7 bases that match TRBD1. Germline CDR1 MRHNA, CDR2 SNTAGT. The CDR3 is 12 residues long. The CDR3 DNA follows: TGTGCCGGCAGGACAGGCGGCAACGAGCAGTACTTC. Translating it yields CAGRTGGNEQYF.

V usage is TRBV10-3 and J usage is TRBJ1-1; tentatively, D is TRBD1 (5 bases). The CDR3 contains 13 residues. Germline V gene sequence: CDR1 ENHRY, CDR2 SYGVKD. The V end lost 5 bases, the J end lost 8 bases, and 15 bases lay between the germline ends. The CDR3: CAISPGPLREAFF. For the CDR3, the DNA is TGTGCCATCAGTCCGGGACCCCTAAGGGAAGCTTTCTTT.

This chain uses TRBV7-2 with TRBJ2-2, with D possibly TRBD1 on 6 matching bases. The CDR3 loop spans 14 amino acids. Per germline, CDR1 SGHTA and CDR2 FQGNSA. Trimming pared 6 bases from V and 7 bases from J, leaving 15 bases between. CDR3 sequence reads: CASSRQGSGGELFF. CDR3 sequence (DNA): TGTGCCAGCAGTCGGCAGGGGTCTGGCGGGGAGCTGTTTTTT.

This clone was counted a few times. The genes are TRBV5-8 and TRBJ2-7, with a possible D match to TRBD1 (6 bases). The ends were cut back, 4 bases at V and 2 bases at J, with 25 bases in the middle. Germline V gene data show CDR1 as SGHTS and CDR2 as YDEGEE. CDR3 length: 18 residues. CDR3 region: CASSPSYRGQEYTYEQYF. The CDR3 DNA sequence: TGTGCCAGCAGCCCCTCTTACCGGGGACAAGAATACACCTACGAGCAGTACTTC.

The J gene is TRBJ2-7, the V gene TRBV29-1; D is perhaps TRBD2 (5 bases). Trimming pared 6 bases from V and 0 bases from J, leaving 15 bases between. The CDR3 runs to 14 residues. The germline CDR1 and CDR2 sequences are SQVTM and ANQGSEA. CDR3 nucleotides: TGCAGCGTCGCTGGACGGACTTCCTCCTACGAGCAGTACTTC. Protein sequence: CSVAGRTSSYEQYF.

The rearrangement joins TRBV11-2 to TRBJ1-6, with D hard to call. Germline CDR1 SGHAT, CDR2 FQNNGV. CDR3 size: 12 residues. V lost 6 bases to trimming and J lost 4 bases, with 4 bases between them. CDR3 protein: CASSRYNSPLHF. The CDR3 DNA reads as TGTGCCAGCAGTAGATATAATTCACCCCTCCACTTT.

V and J are TRBV7-3 and TRBJ2-3, with 7 bases aligning to TRBD2. Unmatched junction bases numbered 4, after V lost 2 bases and J lost 2 bases. From germline, CDR1 is SGHTA and CDR2 FQGTGA. This CDR3 spans 15 amino acids. In DNA form, the CDR3 reads TGTGCCAGCAGCTTATCTAGCGGAATCACAGATACGCAGTATTTT. It is translated as CASSLSSGITDTQYF.

The chain joins TRBV19 to TRBJ2-3; TRBD1 matches at 7 bases. CDR1 is LNHDA and CDR2 is SQIVND in the germline V gene (reference sequence). This CDR3 region has 14 residues. With V trimmed by 6 bases and J by 5 bases, 8 bases remained unmatched. This CDR3 is CASSSLTGRDTQYF. The CDR3 nucleotides read TGTGCCAGTAGCTCCTTGACAGGGAGAGATACGCAGTATTTT.

This rearrangement joins TRBV19 to TRBJ2-3; tentative D call: TRBD1 (5 bases). CDR1 and CDR2 from the germline V gene are LNHDA and SQIVND (reference sequence). V was trimmed by 3 bases and J by 2 bases, leaving 15 bases between them. There are 16 residues in the CDR3. CDR3 residues: CASSIRGGTPTDTQYF. The CDR3 bases are TGTGCCAGTAGTATTAGGGGCGGAACCCCCACAGATACGCAGTATTTT. Supplemented by reference TRBV19 and TRBJ2-3, the full variable domain reads DGGITQSPKYLFRKEGQNVTLSCEQNLNHDAMYWYRQDPGQGLRLIYYSQIVNDFQKGDIAEGYSVSREKKESFPLTVTSAQKNPTAFYLCASSIRGGTPTDTQYFGPGTRLTVL.

The CDR3 nucleotides read TGCGCCAGCAGGTATCGGGCCCCAGGCACTGAAGCTTTCTTT. Translation gives CASRYRAPGTEAFF. The rearrangement uses TRBV5-1 and TRBJ1-1, with no clear D. The germline V gene encodes CDR1 SGHRS and CDR2 YFSETQ. This CDR3 contains 14 residues. The V end lost 5 bases, the J end lost 4 bases, and 15 bases lay between the germline ends.

The V and J genes are TRBV5-5 and TRBJ1-5; D is ambiguous. The CDR3 has 15 residues. The germline V gene encodes CDR1 SGHKS and CDR2 YYEKEE (reference sequence). The V gene lost 2 bases and the J gene lost 2 bases, with 11 bases spanning the gap. CDR3 in amino acids: CASSLTSSGNQPQHF. The DNA for the CDR3 is TGTGCCAGCAGCTTAACCTCTTCCGGCAATCAGCCCCAGCATTTT. Complete variable domain (other parts from reference TRBV5-5 and TRBJ1-5): DAGVTQSPTHLIKTRGQQVTLRCSPISGHKSVSWYQQVLGQGPQFIFQYYEKEERGRGNFPDRFSARQFPNYSSELNVNALLLGDSALYLCASSLTSSGNQPQHFGDGTRLSIL.

This clone was observed a few times. This chain connects TRBV19 to TRBJ1-1, with D perhaps TRBD1 (6 bases). The V end lost 7 bases, the J end lost 5 bases, and 23 bases lay between the germline ends. Per germline, CDR1 LNHDA and CDR2 SQIVND (reference sequence). The CDR3 sequence is 16 residues long. The CDR3 reads CASTSPWGARRTEAFF. The CDR3 DNA reads TGTGCCAGTACCTCCCCGTGGGGGGCGCGTCGGACTGAAGCTTTCTTT.

This clone has only one observation. The chain employs TRBV5-1 and TRBJ2-6, with D possibly being TRBD1 (8 bases). The CDR3 spans 16 residues. Trimming removed 4 bases at V and 2 bases at J, with 13 bases between. CDR1 and CDR2 (germline): SGHRS, YFSETQ. The CDR3 DNA sequence: TGCGCCAGCAGCCGGGAGGACAGGGCTGGGGCCAACGTCCTGACTTTC. Translating gives CASSREDRAGANVLTF.